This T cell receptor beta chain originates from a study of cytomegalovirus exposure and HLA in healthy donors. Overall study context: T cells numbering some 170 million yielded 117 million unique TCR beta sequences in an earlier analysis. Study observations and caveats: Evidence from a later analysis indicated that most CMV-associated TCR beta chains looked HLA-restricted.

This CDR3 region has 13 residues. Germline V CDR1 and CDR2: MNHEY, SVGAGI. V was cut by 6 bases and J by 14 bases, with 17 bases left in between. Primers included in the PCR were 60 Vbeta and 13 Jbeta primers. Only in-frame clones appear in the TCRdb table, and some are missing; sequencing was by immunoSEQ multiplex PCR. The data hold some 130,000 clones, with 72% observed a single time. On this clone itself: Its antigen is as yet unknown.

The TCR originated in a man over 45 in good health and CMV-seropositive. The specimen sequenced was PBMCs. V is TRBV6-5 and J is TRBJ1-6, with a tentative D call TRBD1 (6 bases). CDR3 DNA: TGTGCCAGCAGGGAAGGACAGCCCTCAGCCCTCCACTTT. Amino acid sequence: CASREGQPSALHF.